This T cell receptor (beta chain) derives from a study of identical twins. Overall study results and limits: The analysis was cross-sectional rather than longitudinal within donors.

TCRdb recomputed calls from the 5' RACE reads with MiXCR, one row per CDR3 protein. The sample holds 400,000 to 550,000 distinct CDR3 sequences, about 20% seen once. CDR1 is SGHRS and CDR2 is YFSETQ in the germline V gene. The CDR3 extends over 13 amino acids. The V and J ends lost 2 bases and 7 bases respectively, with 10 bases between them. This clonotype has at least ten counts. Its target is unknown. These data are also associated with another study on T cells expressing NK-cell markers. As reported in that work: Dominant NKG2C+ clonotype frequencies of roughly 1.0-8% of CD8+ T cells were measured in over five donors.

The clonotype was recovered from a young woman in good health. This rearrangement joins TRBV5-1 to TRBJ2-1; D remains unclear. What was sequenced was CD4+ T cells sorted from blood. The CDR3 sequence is CASSFGQKNEQFF. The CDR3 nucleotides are TGCGCCAGCAGCTTCGGGCAGAAGAATGAGCAGTTCTTC.